Each of the 15 T cell receptor beta chains below was sequenced from the same sample in a study of siplizumab effects on memory and regulatory T cells (dated by TCRdb to the late 2010s). The library was prepared using the immunoSEQ multiplex PCR assay. The clones in this table, taken by TCRdb from immuneACCESS, are in-frame only. Not every clone is retained; where verified, under half of the shortfall comes from an unresolved V gene, and the cause of the rest is unknown. Within this sample are about 50,000 clones, with about 97% of them counted one time only. The top ten hold around 0.6% of the sample. Sequences were obtained from naive CD4+ T cells sorted from blood. Per the publication, the cell subset or site label means: unstimulated naive T cells. Source of these receptors: a human donor in good health.

This chain links TRBV5-4 with TRBJ2-3, with 9 positions matching TRBD2. CDR3 size: 17 residues. Germline values: CDR1 SGHNT, CDR2 YYREEE (reference sequence). V shed 3 bases, J shed 3 bases, and the junction held 11 bases outside the gene matches. The CDR3 loop is CASSSGRGRAGTDTQYF. DNA for the CDR3: TGTGCCAGCAGCTCTGGGCGCGGGAGGGCCGGAACAGATACGCAGTATTTT.

This clone was counted a single time. The chain uses TRBV19 and TRBJ2-7; 13 nucleotides align to TRBD2. Germline V gene lookup returns CDR1 LNHDA and CDR2 SQIVND (reference sequence). J lost 2 bases, V lost 7 bases, and 8 bases had no gene match. The CDR3 has 16 residues. The CDR3 sequence: CASMRLAGGGTYEQYF. The CDR3 DNA reads as TGTGCCAGTATGAGACTAGCGGGAGGCGGCACCTACGAGCAGTACTTC. The entire variable domain, with the rest obtained from reference TRBV19 and TRBJ2-7, is as follows: DGGITQSPKYLFRKEGQNVTLSCEQNLNHDAMYWYRQDPGQGLRLIYYSQIVNDFQKGDIAEGYSVSREKKESFPLTVTSAQKNPTAFYLCASMRLAGGGTYEQYFGPGTRLTVT.

The chain joins TRBV12-2 to TRBJ2-5; TRBD2, the D gene given by the table, was not confirmed from the DNA. TRBV12-2 is recorded as a pseudogene. The length of the CDR3 is 15 residues. The CDR3 DNA sequence: TGTGCAAGTCGCTTTACGAGCTTGCGGCAAGAGACCCAGTACTTC. Amino acid sequence: CASRFTSLRQETQYF.

The chain combines TRBV28 with TRBJ2-2; D unclear. The V gene lost 4 bases and the J gene lost 4 bases, with 19 bases spanning the gap. CDR1 is MDHEN and CDR2 is SYDVKM in the germline V gene. The CDR3 runs 17 residues. As DNA, the CDR3 is TGTGCCAGCAGTTCGGTGTTTACCTCGCTTATCACCGGGGAGCTGTTTTTT. Translated, it gives CASSSVFTSLITGELFF.

This sequence joins TRBV7-6 and TRBJ2-5; D call uncertain. This CDR3 is 13 amino acids long. Trimming stripped 4 bases from V and 0 bases from J, with 6 bases between. The germline V gene has CDR1 SGHVS and CDR2 FNYEAQ. CDR3 nucleotides: TGTGCCAGCAGCTCCTCTCACCAAGAGACCCAGTACTTC. It encodes CASSSSHQETQYF. The full variable domain, completed using reference TRBV7-6 and TRBJ2-5, is GAGVSQSPRYKVTKRGQDVALRCDPISGHVSLYWYRQALGQGPEFLTYFNYEAQQDKSGLPNDRFSAERPEGSISTLTIQRTEQRDSAMYRCASSSSHQETQYFGPGTRLLVL.

The chain uses TRBV6-5 and TRBJ2-2; D remains unclear. Trimming shortened V by 6 bases and J by 4 bases, and 6 bases separated the two germline ends. CDR3 length equals 12 residues. CDR1 and CDR2 from the germline V gene are MNHEY and SVGAGI. CDR3 in amino acids: CASRWGTGELFF. The DNA for the CDR3 is TGTGCCAGCAGATGGGGCACCGGGGAGCTGTTTTTT.

This chain connects TRBV19 to TRBJ1-5; D gene unclear. The CDR3 loop spans 13 amino acids. The V end lost 3 bases, the J end lost 1 base, and 4 bases lay between the germline ends. Germline V gene lookup returns CDR1 LNHDA and CDR2 SQIVND (reference sequence). The CDR3 coding sequence is TGTGCCAGTAGTATTGAAAGCAATCAGCCCCAGCATTTT. It yields the protein CASSIESNQPQHF.

The chain combines TRBV6-1 with TRBJ1-5; TRBD1 matches at 8 bases. The CDR3 is 15 amino acids. V lost 6 bases, J lost 7 bases, and 11 bases stayed unmatched. CDR1 and CDR2 from the germline V gene are MNHNS and SASEGT. As DNA, the CDR3 is TGTGCCAGCAGCGCTACAGGGGGGGTACAACAGCCCCAGCATTTT. Its protein is CASSATGGVQQPQHF.

V gene TRBV28 combines with J gene TRBJ2-1, with TRBD2 matching 7 bases. This CDR3 contains 15 residues. The trim removed 5 bases at V and 4 bases at J, leaving 8 bases unmatched. Germline V CDR1 and CDR2: MDHEN, SYDVKM. The CDR3 coding sequence is TGTGCCAGCAGTCGCGGCGGGAGTCTATACAATGAGCAGTTCTTC. This gives the protein CASSRGGSLYNEQFF.

CDR3: CAWSGGTGPSPLHF. The DNA for the CDR3 is TGTGCCTGGAGCGGAGGGACAGGGCCTTCACCCCTCCACTTT. The chain links TRBV30 to TRBJ1-6; 9 nucleotides agree with TRBD1. CDR3 length equals 14 residues. Germline V gives CDR1 GTSNPN, CDR2 SVGIG (reference sequence). J lost 9 bases, V lost 3 bases, and 6 bases had no gene match.

The CDR3 DNA reads TGTGCCAGCAGTTACTCGAGGTCTGGGGCCAACGTCCTGACTTTC. Protein sequence: CASSYSRSGANVLTF. The chain links TRBV6-5 to TRBJ2-6, with D uncertain. V was clipped by 0 bases and J by 1 base, with 4 bases between them. CDR3 length: 15 amino acids. The germline CDR1 and CDR2 sequences are MNHEY and SVGAGI.

This chain joins TRBV18 and TRBJ1-1, with D maybe TRBD1 (5 bases). The germline V gene encodes CDR1 KGHSH and CDR2 LQKENI. V dropped 6 bases and J dropped 0 bases, with 8 bases sitting between them. The CDR3 totals 13 residues. CDR3: CASSAGLNTEAFF. Here the CDR3 DNA reads TGTGCCAGCTCGGCGGGACTGAACACTGAAGCTTTCTTT.

The chain combines TRBV9 with TRBJ2-7; 8 bases are shared with TRBD2. CDR1 is SGDLS and CDR2 is YYNGEE in the germline V gene. The CDR3 spans 15 residues. Trimming removed 0 bases from V and 4 bases from J; junction bases left unmatched: 6. The CDR3 here is CASSVAGGEKYEQYF. The DNA for the CDR3 is TGTGCCAGCAGCGTAGCGGGGGGGGAGAAATACGAGCAGTACTTC.

This clone has a single count. The CDR3 DNA is TGTGCCAGCAGCGTAGGTGGGTTCGGGACAATTTCCTACAATGAGCAGTTCTTC. Encoded protein: CASSVGGFGTISYNEQFF. The rearrangement links TRBV9 to TRBJ2-1, with D possibly being TRBD1 (6 bases). The CDR3 is 18 amino acids. V was pared by 0 bases and J by 1 base, with 17 bases between. Germline lookup yields CDR1 SGDLS and CDR2 YYNGEE.

The V and J genes are TRBV7-2 and TRBJ1-2; unclear D gene. The CDR3 consists of 11 residues. V was trimmed by 8 bases and J by 8 bases, leaving 12 bases between them. CDR1 is SGHTA, CDR2 FQGNSA, per germline. CDR3 sequence (DNA): TGTGCCAGCGGGTTAGGGAAGGGCTACACCTTC. As protein: CASGLGKGYTF. The complete variable domain, with remaining parts taken from reference TRBV7-2 and TRBJ1-2, reads GAGVSQSPSNKVTEKGKDVELRCDPISGHTALYWYRQSLGQGLEFLIYFQGNSAPDKSGLPSDRFSAERTGGSVSTLTIQRTQQEDSAVYLCASGLGKGYTFGSGTRLTVV.